This T cell receptor (beta chain) was sequenced in a study of shared clonotypes between healthy human individuals. The assay was immunoSEQ multiplex PCR, and TCRdb's table has in-frame clones only and misses some. The sample has more than 2 million clones; roughly 95% are singletons. The CDR3 consists of 13 residues. The germline V gene encodes CDR1 SNHLY and CDR2 FYNNEI. V was clipped by 1 base and J by 13 bases, with 13 bases between them. This receptor was taken from a man aged 18 to 29 in good health. The V call is TRBV2, the J call TRBJ1-4; D unclear. Material for sequencing was naive CD4+ T cells sorted from blood. Subset of the sample: CD45RA+ positively selected. This chain's CDR3 is CASSEEGFSGLFF. DNA of the CDR3: TGTGCCAGCAGTGAAGAGGGTTTCTCGGGACTGTTTTTT. Supplemented by reference TRBV2 and TRBJ1-4, the full variable domain reads EPEVTQTPSHQVTQMGQEVILRCVPISNHLYFYWYRQILGQKVEFLVSFYNNEISEKSEIFDDQFSVERPDGSNFTLKIRSTKLEDSAMYFCASSEEGFSGLFFGSGTQLSVL.